The clone carrying this T cell receptor beta chain has just a few counts. Antigen unknown. These data originate in a study of T-cell memory formation after mild COVID-19. Study conclusions and caveats: Researchers report contracting CD4+ clones mostly in CM and EM, with CD8+ clones in EMRA. Memory sampled before infection contained some responding clones, suggesting cross-reactive memory joined. A balance of CD4 and CD8 characterized clones contracting day 15 to 85, whereas later expanders leaned CD4+.

Using constant-segment primers, 5'RACE produced TCR alpha and TCR beta cDNA libraries carrying sample barcodes and UMIs. Via MiXCR, TCRdb re-called the 5' RACE reads, giving one row per CDR3 protein. The sample has about 140,000 distinct CDR3 sequences, around 15% seen once. Germline V gene sequence: CDR1 SNHLY, CDR2 FYNNEI. The CDR3 loop spans 14 amino acids. V lost 4 bases to trimming and J lost 2 bases; unmatched junction nucleotides: 0. The rearrangement links TRBV2 to TRBJ2-1; 9 bases line up with TRBD1. The sample taken for sequencing was PBMCs or a T cell subset sorted from them (not recorded which). This TCR was sampled from an adult woman who had mild COVID-19 (a few samples of this study predate the infection). Cell type and time point are not known. CDR3 in DNA: TGTGCCAGCAGTGGACAGGGGGCCTACAATGAGCAGTTCTTC. Translation gives CASSGQGAYNEQFF.